The 13 T cell receptor beta chains below come from one sample, sequenced in a study of persistence of HIV-infected CD4 T cells. Which antigens these TCRs recognize remains unknown. Lysates of CMV-infected fibroblasts at around 9.1 ug/mL stimulated these cells. CD40L-negative CD69-negative CD45RO-high memory CD4+ T cells were sorted as populations depleted of antigen-responding cells. The immunoSEQ assay was version 4, run in survey mode. Profiled with immunoSEQ multiplex PCR; TCRdb holds only in-frame clones, not every one. The table records tens of thousands of clones, more than 70% of them present only once. The sample was CD4+ T cells sorted from PBMCs after approximately 19-hour stimulation, taken from a patient who received antiretroviral therapy. These receptors all stem from an adult man with HIV who was CMV-seropositive.

The rearrangement joins TRBV7-2 to TRBJ1-1; D unresolved. The CDR3 sequence is 14 residues long. Per the germline V gene, CDR1 is SGHTA and CDR2 is FQGNSA. Trimming removed 1 base from V and 1 base from J, with 7 bases in between. This chain's CDR3 is CASSLGVTNTEAFF. The CDR3 DNA reads as TGTGCCAGCAGCTTAGGGGTTACGAACACTGAAGCTTTCTTT.

This chain connects TRBV15 to TRBJ1-1, with D possibly being TRBD1 (6 bases). Germline CDR1 reads LNHNV; CDR2 reads YYDKDF (reference sequence). Deletions cut 3 bases from V and 1 base from J, with 18 bases between. The CDR3 consists of 17 residues. CDR3 in amino acids: CATSRKLTGRGNTEAFF. The CDR3 nucleotides are TGTGCCACCAGCAGGAAACTAACAGGGAGGGGGAACACTGAAGCTTTCTTT.

The rearrangement links TRBV6-5 to TRBJ1-2; no firm D call. CDR1 is MNHEY and CDR2 is SVGAGI in the germline V gene. V was shortened by 8 bases and J by 2 bases, with 9 bases between the two germline ends. CDR3 length: 12 residues. CDR3 nucleotides: TGTGCCAGCCCCGGGCAGAACTATGGCTACACCTTC. As protein: CASPGQNYGYTF.

The chain combines TRBV7-9 with TRBJ2-5, with a tentative D call TRBD2 (5 bases). CDR1 SEHNR and CDR2 FQNEAQ come from the germline V gene (reference sequence). The CDR3 runs to 15 residues. V lost 3 bases to trimming and J lost 4 bases, with 15 bases between them. DNA of the CDR3: TGTGCCAGCAGCTTCCAATCGGGGAATCGAGAGACCCAGTACTTC. This encodes CASSFQSGNRETQYF.

The V call is TRBV5-6, the J call TRBJ2-1; D not resolved. The CDR3 covers 12 residues. The V end was cut by 1 base, the J end by 10 bases, with 9 bases between. Germline CDR1 reads SGHDT; CDR2 reads YYEEEE. The CDR3 DNA reads as TGTGCCAGCAGCTTGTGGGGAAGGGAGCAGTTCTTC. Its protein is CASSLWGREQFF.

This chain joins TRBV9 and TRBJ1-2; 7 bases match TRBD1. The V segment lost 3 bases and the J segment 3 bases; nucleotides outside the gene matches: 14. The germline V gene encodes CDR1 SGDLS and CDR2 YYNGEE. There are 17 residues in the CDR3. The CDR3, as DNA: TGTGCCAGCAGCGGGGGGGGACAGACGATTGAGGACTATGGCTACACCTTC. It translates to CASSGGGQTIEDYGYTF.

V and J are TRBV19 and TRBJ2-5; D is possibly TRBD1 (6 bases). Trimming left V 7 bases short and J 5 bases short, with 20 bases between. Germline CDR1 reads LNHDA; CDR2 reads SQIVND (reference sequence). The CDR3 spans 15 residues. The DNA for the CDR3 is TGTGCCAGTACCCAAGGGGGACCGGGGTGGGAGACCCAGTACTTC. Translation gives CASTQGGPGWETQYF.

This chain uses TRBV27 with TRBJ1-1, with TRBD1 identical over 7 bases. The CDR3 loop spans 18 amino acids. CDR1 and CDR2 (germline): MNHEY, SMNVEV (reference sequence). The V and J ends lost 6 bases and 1 base, in that order; junction bases with no gene match: 17. The CDR3 DNA is TGTGCCAGCAGACCGGAGCGGACAGGTCGGTTATGGAACACTGAAGCTTTCTTT. Translation gives CASRPERTGRLWNTEAFF.

This chain connects TRBV18 to TRBJ2-5, with 7 nucleotides matching TRBD2. Germline V lookup: CDR1 KGHSH, CDR2 LQKENI. V lost 6 bases to trimming and J lost 3 bases; unmatched junction nucleotides: 7. This CDR3 has 14 residues. The CDR3: CASSTQRGEETQYF. DNA for the CDR3: TGTGCCAGCTCGACCCAACGGGGGGAAGAGACCCAGTACTTC.

The chain is built from TRBV11-1 and TRBJ2-7, with TRBD1 matching 12 bases. The J segment lost 7 bases and the V segment lost 5 bases, leaving 9 bases of the junction unmatched. This CDR3 has 15 residues. CDR1 is SGHAT and CDR2 is FQDESV in the germline V gene (reference sequence). CDR3 sequence: CASSLPGQGAGEQYF. The CDR3 DNA is TGTGCCAGCAGCCTCCCGGGACAGGGGGCGGGGGAGCAGTACTTC.

The genes are TRBV19 and TRBJ1-1; the match to TRBD1 covers 10 bases. J was trimmed by 2 bases and V by 10 bases; bases with no gene match: 7. This CDR3 has 14 amino acids. Germline V gene data show CDR1 as LNHDA and CDR2 as SQIVND (reference sequence). CDR3 loop: CATRDRGENTEAFF. The CDR3 nucleotides are TGTGCCACCCGGGACAGGGGTGAAAACACTGAAGCTTTCTTT.

The CDR3 spells CASSGPPGRYPEAFF. CDR3 nucleotides: TGTGCCAGTAGTGGACCTCCAGGGCGATACCCTGAAGCTTTCTTT. The rearrangement joins TRBV19 to TRBJ1-1; weak D call: TRBD1 (5 bases). This CDR3 is 15 amino acids long. The V end lost 5 bases, the J end lost 6 bases, and 19 bases lay between the germline ends. Germline V gene sequence: CDR1 LNHDA, CDR2 SQIVND (reference sequence). The full variable domain, its missing parts supplied by reference TRBV19 and TRBJ1-1, is DGGITQSPKYLFRKEGQNVTLSCEQNLNHDAMYWYRQDPGQGLRLIYYSQIVNDFQKGDIAEGYSVSREKKESFPLTVTSAQKNPTAFYLCASSGPPGRYPEAFFGQGTRLTVV.

The gene calls are TRBV7-9 and TRBJ2-3; 10 bases line up with TRBD1. Germline CDR1 and CDR2: SEHNR and FQNEAQ (reference sequence). This CDR3 region has 15 residues. Losses at the gene ends were 7 bases for V and 7 bases for J; bases not matched to a gene: 11. Here the CDR3 DNA reads TGTGCCAGCACCGAAAAGGGACAGGGGAAAAATACGCAGTATTTT. The encoded protein is CASTEKGQGKNTQYF. The whole variable domain, remainder taken from reference TRBV7-9 and TRBJ2-3, is DTGVSQNPRHKITKRGQNVTFRCDPISEHNRLYWYRQTLGQGPEFLTYFQNEAQLEKSRLLSDRFSAERPKGSFSTLEIQRTEQGDSAMYLCASTEKGQGKNTQYFGPGTRLTVL.